The T cell receptor (beta chain) under discussion was sequenced for a study of blood T cells in healthy people across ages. The CDR3 covers 16 residues. V lost 7 bases, J lost 8 bases, and 24 bases lay in between. The germline gives CDR1 SEHNR, CDR2 FQNEAQ (reference sequence). Staff drew around 10 milliliters of peripheral blood from each donor. Sample-barcoded 5' priming and a J-beta primer mix drove a second PCR of about 6 to 12 cycles. MiXCR, applied by TCRdb to the 5' RACE reads, yields one record per CDR3 protein. Found here are 1.5 million or so distinct CDR3 sequences, approximately 38% of them singletons; the top ten hold approximately 7.9%.

The sequence was collected from a woman between 18 and 30 years old in good health. Sequencing was performed on blood. This chain links TRBV7-9 with TRBJ2-1; TRBD2 might be the D (5 bases). CDR3 protein: CASISTPLTERDEQFF. Written as DNA, the CDR3 is TGTGCCAGCATATCCACACCCCTGACCGAGAGGGATGAGCAGTTCTTC.